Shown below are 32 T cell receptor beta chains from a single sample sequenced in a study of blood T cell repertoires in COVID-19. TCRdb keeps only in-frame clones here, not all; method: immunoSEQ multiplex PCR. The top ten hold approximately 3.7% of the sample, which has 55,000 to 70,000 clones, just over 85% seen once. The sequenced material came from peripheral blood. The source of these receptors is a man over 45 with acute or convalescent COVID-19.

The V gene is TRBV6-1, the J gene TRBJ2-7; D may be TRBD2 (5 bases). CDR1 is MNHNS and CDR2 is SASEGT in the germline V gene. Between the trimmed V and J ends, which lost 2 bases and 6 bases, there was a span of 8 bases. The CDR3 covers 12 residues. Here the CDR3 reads CASSEFGGEQYF. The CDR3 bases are TGTGCCAGCAGTGAATTCGGAGGCGAGCAGTACTTC.

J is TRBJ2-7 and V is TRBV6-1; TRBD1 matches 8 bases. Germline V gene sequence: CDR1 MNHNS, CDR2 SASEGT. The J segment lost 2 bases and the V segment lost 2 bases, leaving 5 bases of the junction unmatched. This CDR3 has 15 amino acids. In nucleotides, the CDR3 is TGTGCCAGCAGTGAACCGGGACAGGTCCCCTACGAGCAGTACTTC. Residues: CASSEPGQVPYEQYF.

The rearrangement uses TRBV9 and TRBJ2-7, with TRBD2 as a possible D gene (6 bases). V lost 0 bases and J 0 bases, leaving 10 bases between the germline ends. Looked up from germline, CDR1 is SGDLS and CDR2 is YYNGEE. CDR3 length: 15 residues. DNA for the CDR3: TGTGCCAGCAGCGTAGAGGCGGGAAGCTCCTACGAGCAGTACTTC. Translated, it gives CASSVEAGSSYEQYF. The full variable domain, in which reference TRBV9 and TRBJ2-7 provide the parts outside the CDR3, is DSGVTQTPKHLITATGQRVTLRCSPRSGDLSVYWYQQSLDQGLQFLIQYYNGEERAKGNILERFSAQQFPDLHSELNLSSLELGDSALYFCASSVEAGSSYEQYFGPGTRLTVT.

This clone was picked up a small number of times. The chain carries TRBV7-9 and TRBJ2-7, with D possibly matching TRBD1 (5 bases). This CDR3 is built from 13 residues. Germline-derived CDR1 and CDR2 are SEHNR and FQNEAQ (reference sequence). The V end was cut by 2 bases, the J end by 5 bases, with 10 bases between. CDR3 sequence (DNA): TGTGCCAGCAGCTTATCGACAGTCCACGAGCAGTACTTC. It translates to CASSLSTVHEQYF.

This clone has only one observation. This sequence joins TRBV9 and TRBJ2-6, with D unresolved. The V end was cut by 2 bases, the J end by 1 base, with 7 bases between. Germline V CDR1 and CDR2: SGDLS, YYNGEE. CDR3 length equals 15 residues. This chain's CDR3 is CASSVSVSGANVLTF. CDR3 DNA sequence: TGTGCCAGCAGCGTCTCAGTATCTGGGGCCAACGTCCTGACTTTC.

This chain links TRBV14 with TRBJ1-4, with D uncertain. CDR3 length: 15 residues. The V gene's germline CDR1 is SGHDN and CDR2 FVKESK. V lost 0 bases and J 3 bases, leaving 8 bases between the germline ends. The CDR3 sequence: CASSQEHRPNEKLFF. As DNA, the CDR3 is TGTGCCAGCAGCCAAGAACATCGTCCTAATGAAAAACTGTTTTTT. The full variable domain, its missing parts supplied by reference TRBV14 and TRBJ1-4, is EAGVTQFPSHSVIEKGQTVTLRCDPISGHDNLYWYRRVMGKEIKFLLHFVKESKQDESGMPNNRFLAERTGGTYSTLKVQPAELEDSGVYFCASSQEHRPNEKLFFGSGTQLSVL.

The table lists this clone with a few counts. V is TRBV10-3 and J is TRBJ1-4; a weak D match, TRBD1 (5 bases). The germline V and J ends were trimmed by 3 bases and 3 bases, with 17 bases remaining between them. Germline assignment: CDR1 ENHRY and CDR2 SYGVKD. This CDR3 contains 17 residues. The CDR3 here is CAISDPSSGNPNEKLFF. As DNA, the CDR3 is TGTGCCATCAGTGACCCTTCCTCAGGGAATCCTAATGAAAAACTGTTTTTT.

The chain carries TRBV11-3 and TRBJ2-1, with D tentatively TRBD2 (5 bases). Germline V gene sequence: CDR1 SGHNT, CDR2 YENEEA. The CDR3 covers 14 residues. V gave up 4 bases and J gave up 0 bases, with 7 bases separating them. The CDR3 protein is CASSSRDSYNEQFF. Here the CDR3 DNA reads TGTGCCAGCAGCTCCCGGGACTCCTACAATGAGCAGTTCTTC.

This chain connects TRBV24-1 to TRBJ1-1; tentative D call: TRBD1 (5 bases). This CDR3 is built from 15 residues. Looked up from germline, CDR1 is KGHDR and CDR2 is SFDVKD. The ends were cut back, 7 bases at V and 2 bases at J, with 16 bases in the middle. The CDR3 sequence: CATSDPRGGNTEAFF. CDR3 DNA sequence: TGTGCCACCAGCGATCCCCGGGGGGGTAACACTGAAGCTTTCTTT.

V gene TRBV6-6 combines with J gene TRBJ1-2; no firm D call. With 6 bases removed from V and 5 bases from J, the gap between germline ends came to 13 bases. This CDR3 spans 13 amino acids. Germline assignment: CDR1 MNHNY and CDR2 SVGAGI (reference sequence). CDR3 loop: CASSPPTGYGYTF. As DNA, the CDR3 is TGTGCCAGCAGCCCCCCCACGGGGTATGGCTACACCTTC.

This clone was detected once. The CDR3 region has the DNA TGCGCCAGCAGCGCCGGGACATTCGACAAAAACATTCAGTACTTC. Protein sequence: CASSAGTFDKNIQYF. The chain recombines TRBV5-1 with TRBJ2-4; weak D call: TRBD1 (6 bases). This CDR3 is built from 15 residues. Germline lookup yields CDR1 SGHRS and CDR2 YFSETQ. V shed 4 bases and J shed 3 bases, with 14 bases lying between them.

This CDR3 reads CASSSGTGGTFYEQYF. The CDR3 coding sequence is TGTGCCAGCAGCTCGGGGACAGGGGGCACTTTCTACGAGCAGTACTTC. The chain carries TRBV7-9 and TRBJ2-7, with 12 bases aligning to TRBD1. The germline V gene has CDR1 SEHNR and CDR2 FQNEAQ (reference sequence). CDR3 size: 16 residues. Trimming at V came to 4 bases and at J to 3 bases, leaving 7 bases not matched to a gene.

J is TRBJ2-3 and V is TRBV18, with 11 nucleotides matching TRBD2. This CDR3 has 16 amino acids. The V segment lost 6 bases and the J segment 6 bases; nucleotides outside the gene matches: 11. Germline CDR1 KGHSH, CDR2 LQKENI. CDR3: CASSLSSSGRMDTQYF. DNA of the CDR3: TGTGCCAGCTCCCTATCTTCTAGCGGGAGGATGGATACGCAGTATTTT. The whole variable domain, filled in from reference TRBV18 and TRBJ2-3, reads NAGVMQNPRHLVRRRGQEARLRCSPMKGHSHVYWYRQLPEEGLKFMVYLQKENIIDESGMPKERFSAEFPKEGPSILRIQQVVRGDSAAYFCASSLSSSGRMDTQYFGPGTRLTVL.

The CDR3: CSVVSGGAGNQPQHF. Written as DNA, the CDR3 is TGCAGCGTTGTATCAGGGGGCGCAGGCAATCAGCCCCAGCATTTT. This chain joins TRBV29-1 and TRBJ1-5; 8 nucleotides align to TRBD1. The V and J ends lost 4 bases and 2 bases, in that order; junction bases with no gene match: 7. The CDR3 covers 15 residues. Germline loops: CDR1 SQVTM, CDR2 ANQGSEA.

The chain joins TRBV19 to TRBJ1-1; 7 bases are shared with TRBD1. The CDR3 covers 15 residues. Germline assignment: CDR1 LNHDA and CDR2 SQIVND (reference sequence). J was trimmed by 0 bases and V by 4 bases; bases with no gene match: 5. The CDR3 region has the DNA TGTGCCAGTAGTACCGGGACAGCGTTGAACACTGAAGCTTTCTTT. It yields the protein CASSTGTALNTEAFF.

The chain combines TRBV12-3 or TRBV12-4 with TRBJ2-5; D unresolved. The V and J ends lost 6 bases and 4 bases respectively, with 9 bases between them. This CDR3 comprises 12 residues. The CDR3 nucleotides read TGTGCCAGCAGCTCAACTGGAGAGACCCAGTACTTC. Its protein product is CASSSTGETQYF.

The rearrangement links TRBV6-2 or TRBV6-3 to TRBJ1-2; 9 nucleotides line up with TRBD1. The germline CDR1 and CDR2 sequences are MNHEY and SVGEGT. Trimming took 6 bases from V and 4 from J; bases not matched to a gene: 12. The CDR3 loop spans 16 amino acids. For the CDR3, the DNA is TGTGCCAGCAGCCCTCTTCCGGGACAGGGTACCTATGGCTACACCTTC. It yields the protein CASSPLPGQGTYGYTF.

The CDR3 DNA reads TGTGCCAGCAGCGACTCTAGCACAGATACGCAGTATTTT. Its protein is CASSDSSTDTQYF. The chain carries TRBV9 and TRBJ2-3; D is unclear. Trimming took off 3 bases at V and 0 bases at J, with 5 bases between the two ends. CDR3 length: 13 amino acids. Germline V gene lookup returns CDR1 SGDLS and CDR2 YYNGEE.

In nucleotides, the CDR3 is TGTGCCAGTAGTCCCAGGGTGGAACTGTTTTTT. The encoded protein is CASSPRVELFF. This chain uses TRBV19 with TRBJ1-4, with D possibly matching TRBD1 (5 bases). V gave up 5 bases and J gave up 12 bases, with 10 bases separating them. The CDR3 contains 11 residues. Germline lookup yields CDR1 LNHDA and CDR2 SQIVND (reference sequence). The full variable domain, rest sourced from reference TRBV19 and TRBJ1-4, is DGGITQSPKYLFRKEGQNVTLSCEQNLNHDAMYWYRQDPGQGLRLIYYSQIVNDFQKGDIAEGYSVSREKKESFPLTVTSAQKNPTAFYLCASSPRVELFFGSGTQLSVL.

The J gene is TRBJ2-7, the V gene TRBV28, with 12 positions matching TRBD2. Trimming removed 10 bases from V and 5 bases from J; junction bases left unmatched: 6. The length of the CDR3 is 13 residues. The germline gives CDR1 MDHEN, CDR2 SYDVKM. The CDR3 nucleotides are TGTGCCAACTCCCGGACTAGCGGGAACGAGCAGTACTTC. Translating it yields CANSRTSGNEQYF.

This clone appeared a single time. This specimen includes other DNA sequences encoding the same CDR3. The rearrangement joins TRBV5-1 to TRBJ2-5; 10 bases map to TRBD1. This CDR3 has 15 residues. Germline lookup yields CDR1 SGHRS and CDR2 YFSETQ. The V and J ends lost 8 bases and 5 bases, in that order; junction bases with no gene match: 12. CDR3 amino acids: CASTRDRGTGETQYF. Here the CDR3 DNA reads TGCGCCAGTACCCGGGACAGGGGAACGGGGGAGACCCAGTACTTC.

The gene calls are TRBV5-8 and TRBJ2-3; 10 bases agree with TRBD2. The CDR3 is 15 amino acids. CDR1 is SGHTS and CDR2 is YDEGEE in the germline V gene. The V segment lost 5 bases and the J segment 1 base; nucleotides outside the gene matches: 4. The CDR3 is CASRSGTSGTDTQYF. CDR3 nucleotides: TGTGCCAGCAGGTCAGGGACTAGCGGCACAGATACGCAGTATTTT.

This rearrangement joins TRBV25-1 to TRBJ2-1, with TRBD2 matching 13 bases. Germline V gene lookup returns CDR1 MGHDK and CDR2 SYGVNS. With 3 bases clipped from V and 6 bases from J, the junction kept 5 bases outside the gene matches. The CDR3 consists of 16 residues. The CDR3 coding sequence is TGTGCCAGCAGTGATTTGTGGACTAGCGGGAGCAATGAGCAGTTCTTC. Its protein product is CASSDLWTSGSNEQFF.

This CDR3 is CASNLINRASGGSDQETQYF. The CDR3, as DNA: TGTGCCAGCAACCTCATCAATAGGGCTAGCGGGGGGTCTGACCAAGAGACCCAGTACTTC. The chain combines TRBV3-1 (or the pseudogene TRBV3-2) with TRBJ2-5; 11 bases line up with TRBD2. This CDR3 has 20 residues. Per the germline V gene, CDR1 is LGHDT and CDR2 is YNNKEL (reference sequence). V lost 7 bases and J lost 0; bases outside the gene matches: 19.

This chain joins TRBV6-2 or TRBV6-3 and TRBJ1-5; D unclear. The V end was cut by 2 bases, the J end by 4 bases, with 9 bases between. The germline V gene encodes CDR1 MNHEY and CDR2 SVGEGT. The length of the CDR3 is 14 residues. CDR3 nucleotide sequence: TGTGCCAGCAGTTACGTCGGTTTGAATCAGCCCCAGCATTTT. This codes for CASSYVGLNQPQHF.

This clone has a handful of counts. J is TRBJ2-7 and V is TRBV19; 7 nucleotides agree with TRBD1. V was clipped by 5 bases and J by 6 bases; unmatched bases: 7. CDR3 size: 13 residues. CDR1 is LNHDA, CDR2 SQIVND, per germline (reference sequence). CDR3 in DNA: TGTGCCAGTAGTCCCCGACAGGGCGGCGAGCAGTACTTC. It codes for CASSPRQGGEQYF.

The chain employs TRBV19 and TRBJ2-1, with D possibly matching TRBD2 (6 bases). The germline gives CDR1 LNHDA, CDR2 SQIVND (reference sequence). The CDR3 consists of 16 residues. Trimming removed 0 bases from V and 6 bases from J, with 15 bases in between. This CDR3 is CASSIEAVLGGNEQFF. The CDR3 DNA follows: TGTGCCAGTAGTATAGAAGCGGTTTTGGGGGGCAATGAGCAGTTCTTC.

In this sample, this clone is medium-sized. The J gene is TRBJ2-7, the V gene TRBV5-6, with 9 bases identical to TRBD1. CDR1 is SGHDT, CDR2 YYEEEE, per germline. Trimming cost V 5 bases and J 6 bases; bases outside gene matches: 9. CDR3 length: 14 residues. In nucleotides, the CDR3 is TGTGCCAGCAGACCGGGACAGGGACTAAGCGAGCAGTACTTC. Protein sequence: CASRPGQGLSEQYF.

CDR3 bases: TGTGCCAGCAGCTGGAGCTCGGGTGGGAATTCACCCCTCCACTTT. Protein sequence: CASSWSSGGNSPLHF. The chain recombines TRBV5-8 with TRBJ1-6; no clear D gene. Trimming left V 3 bases short and J 7 bases short, with 14 bases between. Germline assignment: CDR1 SGHTS and CDR2 YDEGEE. CDR3 length: 15 residues.

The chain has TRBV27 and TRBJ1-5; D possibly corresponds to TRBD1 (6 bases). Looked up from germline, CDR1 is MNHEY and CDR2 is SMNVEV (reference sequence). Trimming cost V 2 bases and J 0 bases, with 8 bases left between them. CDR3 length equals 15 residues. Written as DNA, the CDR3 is TGTGCCAGCAGTTTAAGGGGGACTAGCAATCAGCCCCAGCATTTT. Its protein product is CASSLRGTSNQPQHF.

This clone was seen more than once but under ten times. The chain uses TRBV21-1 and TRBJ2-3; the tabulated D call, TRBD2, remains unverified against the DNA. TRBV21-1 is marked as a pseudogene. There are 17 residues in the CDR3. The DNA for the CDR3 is TGTGCCAGCAGCTTCCCCCGGACTAGCTTTTTTACAGATACGCAGTATTTT. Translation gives CASSFPRTSFFTDTQYF.

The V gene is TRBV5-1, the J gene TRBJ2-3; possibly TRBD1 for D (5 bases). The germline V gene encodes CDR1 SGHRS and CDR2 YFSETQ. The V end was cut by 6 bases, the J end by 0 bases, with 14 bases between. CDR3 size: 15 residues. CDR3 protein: CASTETAKSTDTQYF. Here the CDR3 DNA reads TGCGCCAGCACTGAGACAGCCAAGAGCACAGATACGCAGTATTTT.